The sequence of this T cell receptor beta chain was determined in a study of HIV-infected patients and healthy controls. Antiretroviral therapy had run roughly three months, about 14 weeks, before follow-up blood collection. Whole blood was used without fractionation, so all unsorted peripheral T cells were included. The sample holds many counts of this clonotype. Alpha and beta constant-region primers primed reverse transcription of about 500 ng RNA. Separate chain-specific third strand synthesis with multiplexing indices produced the alpha and beta libraries. TCRdb reanalysed the 5' RACE reads using MiXCR and keeps one entry per CDR3 protein. The table lists over 3,500 distinct CDR3 sequences, around 8% of them singletons. This sequence was found in an adult with HIV infection. The sample here was blood, taken during antiretroviral therapy.

For the CDR3, the DNA is TGCAGCGGTTCAGGGGGCTGGGGGATGAACACTGAAGCTTTCTTT. This encodes CSGSGGWGMNTEAFF. The chain couples TRBV29-1 to TRBJ1-1; TRBD1 aligns across 8 bases. There are 15 residues in the CDR3. V trimming: 7 bases; J trimming: 0 bases; junction bases outside the gene matches: 10. Germline V CDR1 and CDR2: SQVTM, ANQGSEA. The full variable domain, its missing parts supplied by reference TRBV29-1 and TRBJ1-1, is SAVISQKPSRDICQRGTSLTIQCQVDSQVTMMFWYRQQPGQSLTLIATANQGSEATYESGFVIDKFPISRPNLTFSTLTVSNMSPEDSSIYLCSGSGGWGMNTEAFFGQGTRLTVV.